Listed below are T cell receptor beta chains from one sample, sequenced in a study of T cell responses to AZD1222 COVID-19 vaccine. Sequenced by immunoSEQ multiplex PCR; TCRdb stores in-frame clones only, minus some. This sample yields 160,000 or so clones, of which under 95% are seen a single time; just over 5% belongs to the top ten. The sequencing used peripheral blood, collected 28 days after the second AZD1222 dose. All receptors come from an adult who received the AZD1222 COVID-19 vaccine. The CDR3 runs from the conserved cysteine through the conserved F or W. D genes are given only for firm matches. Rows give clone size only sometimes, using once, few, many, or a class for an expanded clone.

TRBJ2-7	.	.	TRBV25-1	CASSELGGANEQYF	TGTGCCAGCAGTGAATTGGGAGGCGCGAACGAGCAGTACTTC
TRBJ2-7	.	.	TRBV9	CASSATSSYEQYF	TGTGCCAGCAGCGCGACGAGCTCCTACGAGCAGTACTTC
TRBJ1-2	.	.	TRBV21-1	CASSNVLKRTGGPYGYTF	TGTGCCAGCAGCAACGTGCTAAAGCGTACCGGGGGACCCTATGGCTACACCTTC
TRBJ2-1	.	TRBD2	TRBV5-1	CASSLGLASNEQFF	TGCGCCAGCAGCTTGGGACTAGCTAGCAATGAGCAGTTCTTC
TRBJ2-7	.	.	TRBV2	CASRNFDRSPYEQYF	TGTGCCAGCCGAAACTTTGACAGGTCTCCCTACGAGCAGTACTTC
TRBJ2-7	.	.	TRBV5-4	CASSPNRDKYEQYF	TGTGCCAGCAGCCCCAACAGGGACAAATACGAGCAGTACTTC
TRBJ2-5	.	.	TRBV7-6	CASSLRDYQETQYF	TGTGCCAGCAGCCTCCGGGACTACCAAGAGACCCAGTACTTC
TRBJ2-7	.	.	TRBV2	CASSEGLTRYEQYF	TGTGCCAGCAGTGAAGGACTAACTCGCTACGAGCAGTACTTC
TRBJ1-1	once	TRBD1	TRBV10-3	CAISESGTDKMNTEAFF	TGTGCCATCAGTGAGTCAGGGACAGATAAAATGAACACTGAAGCTTTCTTT
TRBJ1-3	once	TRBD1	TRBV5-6	CASSPDRVSGNTIYF	TGTGCCAGCAGCCCGGACAGGGTCTCGGGAAACACCATATATTTT
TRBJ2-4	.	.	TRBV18	CASSPQIGYGAKNIQYF	TGTGCCAGCTCACCTCAGATCGGGTACGGAGCCAAAAACATTCAGTACTTC
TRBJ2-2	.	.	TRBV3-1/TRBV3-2	CASSRALGALGGELFF	TGTGCCAGCAGCCGGGCTTTGGGAGCCTTGGGCGGGGAGCTGTTTTTT
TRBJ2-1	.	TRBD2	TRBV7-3	CASSLSGRGDEQFF	TGTGCCAGCAGCTTAAGCGGGAGAGGCGATGAGCAGTTCTTC
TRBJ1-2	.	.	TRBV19	CASSIDPGAYGYTF	TGTGCCAGTAGTATAGATCCCGGGGCCTATGGCTACACCTTC
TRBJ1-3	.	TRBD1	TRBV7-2	CASSLVGTGRDGNTIYF	TGTGCCAGCAGCTTAGTCGGGACAGGGCGTGATGGAAACACCATATATTTT
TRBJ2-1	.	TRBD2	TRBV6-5	CASSSGYGRAYEQFF	TGTGCCAGCAGTTCGGGCTACGGGAGGGCATATGAGCAGTTCTTC
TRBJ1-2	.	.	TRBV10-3	CAISRQGQNYGYTF	TGTGCCATCAGTCGACAAGGACAGAACTATGGCTACACCTTC
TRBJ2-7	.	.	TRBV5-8	CASSEAHEQYF	TGTGCCAGCAGCGAGGCTCACGAGCAGTACTTC
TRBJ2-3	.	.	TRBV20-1	CSARDPDTQYF	TGCAGTGCTAGAGACCCAGATACGCAGTATTTT
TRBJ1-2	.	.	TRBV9	CASNLGLPVDYGYTF	TGTGCCAGCAACTTAGGACTGCCGGTAGACTATGGCTACACCTTC
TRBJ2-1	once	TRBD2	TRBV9	CASSPSWTSGRSSSYNEQFF	TGTGCCAGCAGCCCCTCCTGGACTAGCGGGAGGTCCAGCTCCTACAATGAGCAGTTCTTC
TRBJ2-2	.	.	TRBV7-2	CASSLASRNTGELFF	TGTGCCAGCAGCTTGGCTAGCAGGAACACCGGGGAGCTGTTTTTT
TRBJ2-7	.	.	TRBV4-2	CASSQGKIEQYF	TGTGCCAGCAGCCAGGGTAAAATCGAGCAGTACTTC
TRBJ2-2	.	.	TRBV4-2	CASSQDGYTGELFF	TGTGCCAGCAGCCAAGATGGGTACACCGGGGAGCTGTTTTTT
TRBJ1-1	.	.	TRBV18	CASSPLVRGNTEAFF	TGTGCCAGCTCACCACTGGTCCGCGGGAACACTGAAGCTTTCTTT
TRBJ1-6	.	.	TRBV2	CASSEVQPPGYNSPLHF	TGTGCCAGCAGTGAGGTCCAGCCCCCGGGATATAATTCACCCCTCCACTTT
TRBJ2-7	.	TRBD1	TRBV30	CAWSRTGFYYEQYF	TGTGCCTGGAGCAGGACAGGCTTTTACTACGAGCAGTACTTC
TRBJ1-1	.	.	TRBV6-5	CASSYSRQSTEAFF	TGTGCCAGCAGTTACTCTCGGCAGTCCACTGAAGCTTTCTTT
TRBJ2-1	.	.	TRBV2	CASSEGSYNEQFF	TGTGCCAGCAGTGAAGGGTCCTACAATGAGCAGTTCTTC
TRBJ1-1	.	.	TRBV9	CASSVEDRSGDEAFF	TGTGCCAGCAGCGTAGAGGATCGATCCGGAGATGAAGCTTTCTTT
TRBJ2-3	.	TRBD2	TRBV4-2	CASSQDLLAGGYTQYF	TGTGCCAGCAGCCAAGATTTACTAGCGGGAGGGTATACGCAGTATTTT
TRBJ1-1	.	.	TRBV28	CASTSGKWALNTEAFF	TGTGCCAGCACCTCCGGGAAGTGGGCCTTGAACACTGAAGCTTTCTTT
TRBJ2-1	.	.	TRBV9	CASSSWDLHEQFF	TGTGCCAGCAGCTCCTGGGACCTCCATGAGCAGTTCTTC
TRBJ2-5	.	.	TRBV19	CASRRAGGSEETQYF	TGTGCCAGTAGACGAGCCGGGGGTAGTGAGGAGACCCAGTACTTC
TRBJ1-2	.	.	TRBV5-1	CASSLGTAPGYYGYTF	TGCGCCAGCAGCTTGGGGACAGCCCCCGGGTACTATGGCTACACCTTC
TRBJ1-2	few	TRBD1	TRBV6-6	CASQSQGAVEYTF	TGTGCCAGCCAATCCCAGGGGGCGGTGGAGTACACCTTC